Below are 25 T cell receptor beta chains sequenced from a single sample in a study of CXCR3-negative and CXCR3-positive naive CD8 T cells. Through 5' RACE with UMI labels, the TRB cDNA libraries were prepared. TCRdb re-called the 5' RACE reads and shows each CDR3 protein once, DNA omitted. This sample's table reports 75,000 or so distinct CDR3 sequences. The sample comprised naive CXCR3- CD8+ T cells from blood. The subset was: CD45RO-CCR7+CD27+CD95- naive CD8+ T cells lacking CXCR3 (TNR3-). Receptors originate from a human donor in good health. Some clones in this sample may be carry-over from other donors' samples.

V and J are TRBV7-9 and TRBJ2-2. This CDR3 region has 13 residues. The V gene's germline CDR1 is SEHNR and CDR2 FQNEAQ (reference sequence). CDR3 sequence: CASSLGSQGELFF. The full variable domain, in which reference TRBV7-9 and TRBJ2-2 provide the parts outside the CDR3, is DTGVSQNPRHKITKRGQNVTFRCDPISEHNRLYWYRQTLGQGPEFLTYFQNEAQLEKSRLLSDRFSAERPKGSFSTLEIQRTEQGDSAMYLCASSLGSQGELFFGEGSRLTVL.

The chain combines TRBV6-2 or TRBV6-3 with TRBJ2-2; TCRdb returns TRBD2, unconfirmable since there is no DNA. Germline lookup yields CDR1 MNHEY and CDR2 SVGEGT. This CDR3 has 18 residues. CDR3 region: CASSFTSGMPSGAGELFF.

J is TRBJ1-1 and V is TRBV27; TCRdb gives TRBD1 as the D gene, but with no DNA this cannot be confirmed. CDR1 is MNHEY, CDR2 SMNVEV, per germline (reference sequence). The CDR3 contains 14 residues. The CDR3 is CASSWDGLNTEAFF.

CDR3 region: CSARDSTSTDTQYF. This rearrangement joins TRBV20-1 to TRBJ2-3. Looked up from germline, CDR1 is DFQATT and CDR2 is SNEGSKA (reference sequence). CDR3 length: 14 residues.

This chain links TRBV12-3 or TRBV12-4 with TRBJ2-7; the TRBD1 assignment by TCRdb is unverifiable without DNA. The CDR3 is 15 residues long. CDR3 amino acids: CASSLDGTEAYEQYF.

The V call is TRBV28, the J call TRBJ2-3. The CDR3 consists of 13 residues. CDR1 is MDHEN, CDR2 SYDVKM, per germline. This CDR3 reads CASSLGRADTQYF.

The V call is TRBV5-5, the J call TRBJ1-2. The CDR3 has 14 residues. Germline CDR1 is SGHKS and CDR2 is YYEKEE (reference sequence). The CDR3 sequence: CASSSGHSYYGYTF.

The V and J genes are TRBV6-1 and TRBJ2-7. Germline V gene lookup returns CDR1 MNHNS and CDR2 SASEGT. There are 13 residues in the CDR3. This CDR3 reads CASSEGFSYEQYF.

The chain has TRBV7-2 and TRBJ2-7; TCRdb gives TRBD2 as the D gene, but with no DNA this cannot be confirmed. Germline lookup yields CDR1 SGHTA and CDR2 FQGNSA. The CDR3 extends over 15 amino acids. The CDR3 is CASSPRLAGLYEQYF. Using reference TRBV7-2 and TRBJ2-7 for the parts outside the CDR3, the full variable domain is GAGVSQSPSNKVTEKGKDVELRCDPISGHTALYWYRQSLGQGLEFLIYFQGNSAPDKSGLPSDRFSAERTGGSVSTLTIQRTQQEDSAVYLCASSPRLAGLYEQYFGPGTRLTVT.

The chain carries TRBV5-5 and TRBJ1-1; TCRdb lists TRBD1, though no DNA is available to test this call. Germline CDR1 and CDR2: SGHKS and YYEKEE (reference sequence). The CDR3 is 14 residues long. The CDR3 spells CASSFIGIGTEAFF. Full variable domain (outside the CDR3, taken from reference TRBV5-5 and TRBJ1-1): DAGVTQSPTHLIKTRGQQVTLRCSPISGHKSVSWYQQVLGQGPQFIFQYYEKEERGRGNFPDRFSARQFPNYSSELNVNALLLGDSALYLCASSFIGIGTEAFFGQGTRLTVV.

V is TRBV29-1 and J is TRBJ2-7; checking the TCRdb D call of TRBD1 is not possible without DNA. The CDR3 contains 14 residues. Germline V gene lookup returns CDR1 SQVTM and CDR2 ANQGSEA. The CDR3 protein is CSVEEGRRGYEQYF.

This sequence joins TRBV13 and TRBJ2-2; the TCRdb D gene call, TRBD1, has no DNA to confirm it. The CDR3 is 16 amino acids. Germline V CDR1 and CDR2: PRHDT, FYEKMQ (reference sequence). This chain's CDR3 is CASSSIRGQNTGELFF.

The chain has TRBV4-3 and TRBJ2-7; lacking DNA, the TRBD1 call made by TCRdb goes unchecked. The CDR3 is made up of 14 amino acids. CDR1 LGHNA and CDR2 YSLEER come from the germline V gene. The CDR3 region is CASSQAGTGSEQYF.

V is TRBV12-3 or TRBV12-4 and J is TRBJ2-1; checking the TCRdb D call of TRBD2 is not possible without DNA. The CDR3 has 17 residues. The CDR3 sequence: CASSSPTSGGGYNEQFF.

The J gene is TRBJ1-1, the V gene TRBV28; TCRdb lists TRBD1, though no DNA is available to test this call. Germline V lookup: CDR1 MDHEN, CDR2 SYDVKM. CDR3 length: 15 residues. The CDR3: CASSSRGPMNTEAFF.

The J gene is TRBJ2-1, the V gene TRBV5-1; the D gene TCRdb calls, TRBD1, cannot be checked with no DNA. Looked up from germline, CDR1 is SGHRS and CDR2 is YFSETQ. The CDR3 extends over 12 amino acids. The CDR3 reads CASSSEGAEQFF.

The V and J genes are TRBV29-1 and TRBJ2-1; as DNA is missing, the TRBD2 call by TCRdb cannot be tested. CDR1 SQVTM and CDR2 ANQGSEA come from the germline V gene. The CDR3 runs 14 residues. Here the CDR3 reads CSVEGAGGLNEQFF.

The chain couples TRBV12-3 or TRBV12-4 to TRBJ2-7; the D call from TCRdb, TRBD1, cannot be confirmed without DNA. The CDR3 has 12 amino acids. CDR3 region: CASRQGPYEQYF.

The J gene is TRBJ1-1, the V gene TRBV27; the TCRdb D gene call, TRBD1, has no DNA to confirm it. This CDR3 is 14 amino acids long. Germline lookup yields CDR1 MNHEY and CDR2 SMNVEV (reference sequence). CDR3 sequence reads: CASRGAGVNTEAFF.

V is TRBV20-1 and J is TRBJ2-7. The germline gives CDR1 DFQATT, CDR2 SNEGSKA (reference sequence). The CDR3 has 12 amino acids. CDR3 amino acids: CSARDISYEQYF.

The chain is built from TRBV7-9 and TRBJ1-5; TCRdb proposes TRBD1, but this gene call is untestable without DNA. CDR3 length: 15 residues. Germline V lookup: CDR1 SEHNR, CDR2 FQNEAQ (reference sequence). The CDR3 loop is CASSGDRDGDQPQHF.

The rearrangement links TRBV28 to TRBJ2-5; checking the TCRdb D call of TRBD1 is not possible without DNA. The CDR3 length is 15 residues. Germline CDR1 and CDR2: MDHEN and SYDVKM. The CDR3 reads CATMARDRGQETQYF.

The CDR3 sequence: CASLPVAGLFEQFF. The V and J genes are TRBV28 and TRBJ2-1; lacking DNA, the TRBD2 call made by TCRdb goes unchecked. Germline CDR1 and CDR2: MDHEN and SYDVKM. This CDR3 region has 14 residues.

This chain uses TRBV7-2 with TRBJ2-1; as DNA is missing, the TRBD2 call by TCRdb cannot be tested. Germline V gives CDR1 SGHTA, CDR2 FQGNSA. The CDR3 is made up of 19 amino acids. The CDR3 loop reads CASSYLGTSGGAIHNEQFF.

This chain links TRBV7-3 with TRBJ2-1; TCRdb calls TRBD1, which cannot be checked without DNA. The CDR3 is 15 amino acids. Germline CDR1 reads SGHTA; CDR2 reads FQGTGA. CDR3 loop: CASSFLQGAYNEQFF.